Listed below are T cell receptor beta chains from one sample, sequenced in a study of high-grade serous ovarian cancer treatment subgroups. Repertoires were generated with immunoSEQ multiplex PCR, while TCRdb's copy carries only in-frame clones and drops some. The profile shows approximately 40,000 clones, 75% to 85% of them singletons. Sequencing was done on a sample of tumor tissue. The receptors were gathered from a human donor with high-grade serous ovarian cancer. CDR3s include the opening cysteine and the closing phenylalanine or tryptophan. The order of the fields is V gene, CDR3 protein.

TRBV6-5 | CASSVGFRKNIQYF
TRBV6-1 | CASSEAGGFPYNEQFF
TRBV12-5 | CASARPGKGPYGYTF
TRBV11-2 | CASSFKGANPYEQYF
TRBV6-5 | CASSLRGVGYTF
TRBV28 | CASRPSKGRYTEAFF
TRBV6-6 | CASRDPENTEAFF
TRBV11-3 | CASSLGTGSYEQYF
TRBV6-1 | CASTEGPGLNQPQHF
TRBV19 | CASSYFSGGSYNEQFF
TRBV19 | CASSIGNNGYTF
TRBV5-1 | CASSWGGRVNYGYTF
TRBV4-1 | CASSQDITGPTLGYTF
TRBV11-2 | CASSLRGQGVYNSPLHF
TRBV5-1 | CASSFSGNEQFF
TRBV28 | CASSVADRYGYTF
TRBV27 | CASRTTNYGYTF
TRBV6-5 | CASSLDREGGNTIYF
TRBV5-5 | CASSLDPNYGYTF
TRBV28 | CAAGEQFF
TRBV2 | CASSAYNEQFF
TRBV4-1 | CASSQGYGLASYEQYF
TRBV28 | CASSLGLAGDPYTDTQYF
TRBV7-9 | CASSLSGPWHEQFF
TRBV20-1 | CSALNRAEQFF
TRBV6-1 | CASSEAGLGETQYF
TRBV5-6 | CASSRDWVQETQYF
TRBV7-9 | CASSFITPGTDTQYF
TRBV4-1 | CASSHKEGPGGSYEQYF
TRBV27 | CASTSRSTNEQFF
TRBV7-2 | CASVERLHYEQYF
TRBV7-9 | CASSPNFLAEQETQYF
TRBV12-5 | CASGFDRLNTEAFF
TRBV4-1 | CASSQDGAGSQPQHF
TRBV7-2 | CASSLGREPNYGYTF
TRBV27 | CASRTYPNKQFF
TRBV19 | CASTLGGNEQFF
TRBV5-6 | CASSSTGLAGEQFF
TRBV7-9 | CASSLSRPSAGEGLGEQYF
TRBV27 | CASSLGGLAGVSYEQYF
TRBV28 | CASSGPGASYEQYF